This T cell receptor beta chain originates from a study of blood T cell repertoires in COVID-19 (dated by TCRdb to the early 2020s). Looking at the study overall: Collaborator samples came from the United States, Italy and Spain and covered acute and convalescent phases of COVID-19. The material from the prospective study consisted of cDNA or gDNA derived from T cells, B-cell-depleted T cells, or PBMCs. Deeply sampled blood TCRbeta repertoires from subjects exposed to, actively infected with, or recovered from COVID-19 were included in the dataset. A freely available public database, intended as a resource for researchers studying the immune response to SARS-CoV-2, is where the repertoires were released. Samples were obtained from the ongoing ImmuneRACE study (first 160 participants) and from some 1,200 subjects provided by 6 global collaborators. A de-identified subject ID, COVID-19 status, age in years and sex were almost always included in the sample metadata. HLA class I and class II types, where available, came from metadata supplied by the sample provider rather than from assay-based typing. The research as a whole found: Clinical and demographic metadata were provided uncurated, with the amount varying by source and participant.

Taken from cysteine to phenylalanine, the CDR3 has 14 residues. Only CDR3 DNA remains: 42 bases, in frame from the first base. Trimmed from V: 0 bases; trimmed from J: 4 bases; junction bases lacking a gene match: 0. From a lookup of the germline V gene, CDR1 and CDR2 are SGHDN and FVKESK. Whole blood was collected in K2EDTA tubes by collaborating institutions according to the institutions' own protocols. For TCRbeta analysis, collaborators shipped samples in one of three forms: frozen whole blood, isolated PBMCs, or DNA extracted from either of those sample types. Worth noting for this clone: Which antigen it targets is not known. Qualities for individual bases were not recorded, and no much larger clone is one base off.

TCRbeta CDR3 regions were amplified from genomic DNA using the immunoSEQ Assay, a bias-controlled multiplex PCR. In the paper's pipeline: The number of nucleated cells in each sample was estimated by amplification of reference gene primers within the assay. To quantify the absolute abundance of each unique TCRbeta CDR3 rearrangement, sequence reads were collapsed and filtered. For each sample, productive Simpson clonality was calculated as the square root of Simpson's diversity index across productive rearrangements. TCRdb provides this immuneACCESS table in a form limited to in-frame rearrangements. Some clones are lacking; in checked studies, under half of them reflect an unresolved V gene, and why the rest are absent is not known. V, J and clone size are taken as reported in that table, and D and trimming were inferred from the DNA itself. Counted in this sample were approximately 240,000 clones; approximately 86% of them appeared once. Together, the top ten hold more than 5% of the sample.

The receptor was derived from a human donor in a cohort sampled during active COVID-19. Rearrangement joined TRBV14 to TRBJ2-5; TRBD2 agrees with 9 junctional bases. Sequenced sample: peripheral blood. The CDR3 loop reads CASSQELAGETQYF. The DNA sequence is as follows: TGTGCCAGCAGCCAAGAACTAGCGGGAGAGACCCAGTACTTC.